A selection of T cell receptor beta chains follows, all from one sample in a study of shared clonotypes between healthy human individuals. Data came from immunoSEQ multiplex PCR; TCRdb stores just in-frame clones and leaves some out. Altogether about 510,000 clones are present, almost 80% being singletons, with the ten largest covering around 13%. The sample comprised PBMCs. All receptors come from a middle-aged woman in good health. Some clones in this sample may be carry-over from other donors' samples. Both conserved end residues are part of each CDR3. Fields, in order: D gene, V gene, J gene, clone size, CDR3 DNA, CDR3 protein. The D gene is left open where the match is weak. Clone sizes are given selectively: once, few, many, or a class where the clone is expanded.

TRBD2	TRBV5-1	TRBJ2-5	NA	TGCGCCAGCAGCTTGACCGGGACTAGCGGGAGTGGCCAAGAGACCCAGTACTTC	CASSLTGTSGSGQETQYF
NA	TRBV28	TRBJ1-4	few	TGTGCCAGCAGTTTTGACGGTTTTAATGAAAAACTGTTTTTT	CASSFDGFNEKLFF
NA	TRBV5-4	TRBJ2-3	NA	TGTGCCAGCAGCTTGGACACAGATACGCAGTATTTT	CASSLDTDTQYF
TRBD1	TRBV18	TRBJ2-4	NA	TGTGCCAGCTCACCGACAGGGGGTTTGCAAAACATTCAGTACTTC	CASSPTGGLQNIQYF
NA	TRBV11-2	TRBJ2-4	NA	TGTGCCAGCAGCTTGACAGGACGCCCTGGAAACATTCAGTACTTC	CASSLTGRPGNIQYF
NA	TRBV9	TRBJ1-5	NA	TGTGCCAGCAGCCCTAGGGGGAGTGAAGAGCCCCAGCATTTT	CASSPRGSEEPQHF
TRBD2	TRBV7-2	TRBJ2-3	NA	TGTGCCAGCAGCTATAGCGGGAGGGCCGGTACGCAGTATTTT	CASSYSGRAGTQYF
TRBD2	TRBV18	TRBJ2-3	NA	TGTGCCAGCTCACTATCCCGCGGGAGCCCAGATACGCAGTATTTT	CASSLSRGSPDTQYF
NA	TRBV10-2	TRBJ2-1	NA	TGCGCCAGCAGTGACGCCTTTTTAAGCGGTCCCTACAATGAGCAGTTCTTC	CASSDAFLSGPYNEQFF
TRBD2	TRBV30	TRBJ2-1	NA	TGTGCCTGGAGCTCTAGCGGGAGTTCCCGATGGAATGAGCAGTTCTTC	CAWSSSGSSRWNEQFF
NA	TRBV6-5	TRBJ2-6	once	TGTGCCAGCAGCCTCAATTCTGGGGCCAACGTCCTGACTTTC	CASSLNSGANVLTF
NA	TRBV7-2	TRBJ2-1	NA	TGTGCCAGCACCCCGAGGTCACCCTCCTACAATGAGCAGTTCTTC	CASTPRSPSYNEQFF
TRBD1	TRBV11-1	TRBJ2-2	NA	TGTGCCAGCAGCAAGAGGACAGGGCACACCGGGGAGCTGTTTTTT	CASSKRTGHTGELFF
NA	TRBV19	TRBJ2-7	NA	TGTGCCAGTAGTATCACAGTATCCTACGAGCAGTACTTC	CASSITVSYEQYF
TRBD1	TRBV9	TRBJ2-6	NA	TGTGCCAGCAGCGGTACCGGGACAGGGGGCAAATCTGGGGCCAACGTCCTGACTTTC	CASSGTGTGGKSGANVLTF
NA	TRBV28	TRBJ2-5	NA	TGTGCCAGCAGTTTAGGGGGCCTTGCACAAGAGGCCCAGTACTTC	CASSLGGLAQEAQYF
TRBD2	TRBV27	TRBJ2-3	NA	TGTGCCAGCGCAGGACTAGCGGGAGCAGATACGCAGTATTTT	CASAGLAGADTQYF
NA	TRBV19	TRBJ2-6	NA	TGTGCCAGTAGTTCCTCCTCCTGGGCCAACGTCCTGACTTTC	CASSSSSWANVLTF
TRBD1	TRBV11-2	TRBJ1-3	few	TGTGCCAGCAGCCAGACAGGGCTAGTGGGAAACACCATATATTTT	CASSQTGLVGNTIYF
NA	TRBV6-1	TRBJ1-1	once	TGTGCCAGCAGCCAGGGTGTAGGTACTGAAGCTTTCTTT	CASSQGVGTEAFF
NA	TRBV27	TRBJ1-2	NA	TGTGCCAGCAGTCCTTCAGGTAGCTCCTCCGGCTACACCTTC	CASSPSGSSSGYTF
TRBD2	TRBV5-1	TRBJ2-3	NA	TGCGCCAGCAGCTTACGGACTAGCGGTCTCACAGATACGCAGTATTTT	CASSLRTSGLTDTQYF
NA	TRBV7-2	TRBJ1-1	NA	TGTGCCAGCAGCTTACGAATGAACACTGAAGCTTTCTTT	CASSLRMNTEAFF
NA	TRBV21-1	TRBJ1-4	NA	TGTGCCAGCAGCAAAGCGGAGGGGGCGTTTGACGAAAAACTGTTTTTT	CASSKAEGAFDEKLFF
TRBD1	TRBV7-2	TRBJ1-2	NA	TGTGCCAGCAGGATCGGACAGGTAGAAAATGGCTACACCTTC	CASRIGQVENGYTF
NA	TRBV11-2	TRBJ2-2	NA	TGTGCCAGCAGCTTAGGGCCTTCCGCCGGGGAGCTGTTTTTT	CASSLGPSAGELFF
TRBD1	TRBV7-2	TRBJ1-5	once	TGTGCCAGCAGCCCGGACAGGGTATCTGAGCCCCAGCATTTT	CASSPDRVSEPQHF
TRBD1	TRBV11-2	TRBJ1-2	NA	TGTGCCAGCAGATCCGACAGGGCTAACTATGGCTACACCTTC	CASRSDRANYGYTF
TRBD1	TRBV7-2	TRBJ2-7	NA	TGTGCCAGCAGCGTGGACAGGAATCGCGAGCAGTACTTC	CASSVDRNREQYF
NA	TRBV15	TRBJ2-1	NA	TGTGCCACCAGCAGAGGGGAATGGACCGAGCAGTTCTTC	CATSRGEWTEQFF
TRBD2	TRBV7-9	TRBJ2-1	NA	TGTGCCAGCAGCTTAGGCGGACTAGCGGGAGCCTACAATGAGCAGTTCTTC	CASSLGGLAGAYNEQFF
NA	TRBV28	TRBJ1-5	NA	TGTGCCAGCAGAATAAGGGTAACGGGTCAGCCCCAGCATTTT	CASRIRVTGQPQHF
NA	TRBV6-1	TRBJ2-5	NA	TGTGCCAGCAGCCGCTTGGGGGTAGGAGAGACCCAGTACTTC	CASSRLGVGETQYF
TRBD2	TRBV5-1	TRBJ2-5	NA	TGCGCCAGCAGCTTGGTCCCGAGCGGGATCCAAGAGACCCAGTACTTC	CASSLVPSGIQETQYF
NA	TRBV29-1	TRBJ2-5	few	TGCAGCGTAGGGAAGGGGGAGACCCAGTACTTC	CSVGKGETQYF
TRBD1	TRBV7-9	TRBJ1-1	NA	TGTGCCAGCAGCTTAGCGCAGGACAGGGGGCATTTGCTGGCTTTCTTT	CASSLAQDRGHLLAFF
NA	TRBV6-6	TRBJ2-7	NA	TGTGCCAGCAGTGCCCCGATGGGCGAGCAGTACTTC	CASSAPMGEQYF
NA	TRBV7-9	TRBJ1-6	NA	TGTGCCAGCAGCTTGATAACCTACAAGGGTAATTCACCCCTCCACTTT	CASSLITYKGNSPLHF
TRBD2	TRBV4-1	TRBJ2-7	once	TGCGCCAGCAGCCAAGACATCATCCGCCCGGGACTAGCGGGCCCAGCGGTGTTC	CASSQDIIRPGLAGPAVF
NA	TRBV10-3	TRBJ1-3	NA	TGTGCCATCAGTGAGCTCGAGGGCAGCCGCTCTGGAAACACCATATATTTT	CAISELEGSRSGNTIYF
TRBD2	TRBV27	TRBJ2-1	NA	TGTGCCAGCAGTACCTACGGGACTAGCGGGATTAATGAGCAGTTCTTC	CASSTYGTSGINEQFF
NA	TRBV10-3	TRBJ1-5	NA	TGTGCCATCAGTGAGTCTGAGACAGACGCTCAGCCCCAGCATTTT	CAISESETDAQPQHF
TRBD1	TRBV10-3	TRBJ2-5	NA	TGTGCCATCAGTGAGAGTGACAGGGGCGGAGAGACCCAGTACTTC	CAISESDRGGETQYF
TRBD2	TRBV5-1	TRBJ2-1	NA	TGCGCCAGCAGCACGAGGACTAGCGGACCAAACAATGAGCAGTTCTTC	CASSTRTSGPNNEQFF
TRBD2	TRBV6-5	TRBJ2-3	once	TGTGCCAGCAGTGGACTAGCGGGAGGGCCGAATACGCAGTATTTT	CASSGLAGGPNTQYF
TRBD2	TRBV27	TRBJ2-7	NA	TGTGCCAGCAGTTCGGTAGCGGGCGAGCAGTACTTC	CASSSVAGEQYF
NA	TRBV7-3	TRBJ2-7	NA	TGTGCCAGCAGCTTAAATCGGGATAACGAGCAGTACTTC	CASSLNRDNEQYF
TRBD1	TRBV29-1	TRBJ1-4	NA	TGCAGCGTTGGGGTACAGGGGCAGTCTGAAAAACTGTTTTTT	CSVGVQGQSEKLFF
NA	TRBV25-1	TRBJ1-2	few	TGTGCCAGCAGTGAATCCGGGACGGTGAACTATGGCTACACCTTC	CASSESGTVNYGYTF
NA	TRBV19	TRBJ2-7	NA	TGTGCCAGTAGTTTTAGGGACACCCAGTCCTACGAGCAGTACTTC	CASSFRDTQSYEQYF
TRBD1	TRBV18	TRBJ2-5	once	TGTGCCAGCTCACCAGGATCGACAGGGGGCGTGAAGACCCAGTACTTC	CASSPGSTGGVKTQYF
NA	TRBV5-4	TRBJ1-1	NA	TGTGCCAGCAGCTTGAGTCAGTCGAACACTGAAGCTTTCTTT	CASSLSQSNTEAFF
TRBD2	TRBV7-8	TRBJ2-1	NA	TGTGCCAGCAGCGGGACTAGCGGTTCCTACAATGAGCAGTTCTTC	CASSGTSGSYNEQFF
NA	TRBV4-2	TRBJ2-7	once	TGTGCCAGCAGCCATAACAGGGGGGGGACCTACGAGCAGTACTTC	CASSHNRGGTYEQYF
TRBD1	TRBV29-1	TRBJ2-7	NA	TGCAGCGTCGCATTGGGACAGGGCTACGAGCAGTACTTC	CSVALGQGYEQYF